Shown below are 29 T cell receptor beta chains from a single sample sequenced in a study of T and B cells in COVID-19 patients. From blood, roughly 250-500 ng of genomic DNA served as TRB template. TRB rearrangements were amplified by multiplex PCR with BIOMED2 TRB-A/B primers. TCRdb re-derived calls from the multiplex PCR reads in MiXCR, one entry per CDR3 protein. Here the sample spans around 30,000 distinct CDR3 sequences, over 25% being singletons. Sequencing was performed on blood. The source of these receptors is a human donor who had recovered from COVID-19.

This clonotype has a count of ten or more. The genes are TRBV29-1 and TRBJ1-2, with 9 bases identical to TRBD1. Germline V gives CDR1 SQVTM, CDR2 ANQGSEA. V shed 7 bases and J 6 bases; nucleotides not matched to a gene: 9. The CDR3 is made up of 13 amino acids. CDR3 protein: CSAQRGQGDGYTF. The CDR3 DNA reads as TGCAGCGCACAGAGGGGACAGGGTGATGGCTACACCTTC.

By share, this clonotype ranks as medium-sized. V is TRBV29-1 and J is TRBJ2-5; no reliable D call. V was trimmed by 5 bases and J by 2 bases, leaving 15 bases between them. The CDR3 sequence is 14 residues long. Germline CDR1 and CDR2: SQVTM and ANQGSEA. The CDR3 loop reads CSVRFLTRQETQYF. CDR3 sequence (DNA): TGCAGCGTTCGGTTCTTGACAAGACAAGAGACCCAGTACTTC.

This clonotype was detected once. The chain couples TRBV7-2 to TRBJ2-7; 12 bases are shared with TRBD2. This CDR3 has 15 amino acids. V dropped 7 bases and J dropped 0; count of bases not matched to a gene: 4. CDR1 SGHTA and CDR2 FQGNSA come from the germline V gene. CDR3: CASTPSGGASYEQYF. The CDR3 DNA is TGTGCCAGCACCCCTAGCGGGGGGGCCTCCTACGAGCAGTACTTC. Full variable domain (rest looked up from reference TRBV7-2 and TRBJ2-7): GAGVSQSPSNKVTEKGKDVELRCDPISGHTALYWYRQSLGQGLEFLIYFQGNSAPDKSGLPSDRFSAERTGGSVSTLTIQRTQQEDSAVYLCASTPSGGASYEQYFGPGTRLTVT.

The chain employs TRBV12-3 or TRBV12-4 and TRBJ1-6; D might be TRBD1 (6 bases). The CDR3 sequence is 14 residues long. Deletions cut 5 bases from V and 6 bases from J, with 11 bases between. This CDR3 reads CASSGDIGNSPLHF. In nucleotides, the CDR3 is TGTGCCAGCAGTGGGGACATAGGTAATTCACCCCTCCACTTT.

The rearrangement links TRBV6-6 to TRBJ2-7, with D perhaps matching TRBD2 (5 bases). Deletions cut 8 bases from V and 1 base from J, with 18 bases between. Germline loops: CDR1 MNHNY, CDR2 SVGAGI (reference sequence). CDR3 size: 15 residues. The CDR3 DNA sequence: TGTGCCAGCCGCACTCATAGCGCCCTATCCTACGAGCAGTACTTC. It specifies CASRTHSALSYEQYF.

There are a few counts of this clonotype. The chain joins TRBV6-2 or TRBV6-3 to TRBJ1-1; tentative D call: TRBD1 (6 bases). From germline, CDR1 is MNHEY and CDR2 SVGEGT. The CDR3 is 16 residues long. Trimming left V 7 bases short and J 5 bases short, with 23 bases between. CDR3 amino acids: CASKPRLGQGMTEAFF. In DNA, the CDR3 is TGTGCCAGCAAGCCCCGGTTGGGGCAGGGGATGACTGAAGCTTTCTTT.

The chain employs TRBV4-1 and TRBJ2-2; D unresolved. The V gene lost 3 bases and the J gene lost 1 base, with 9 bases spanning the gap. The CDR3 sequence is 15 residues long. CDR1 is MGHRA and CDR2 is YSYEKL in the germline V gene. The CDR3 coding sequence is TGCGCCAGCAGCCAGCCAAGTCTGAACACCGGGGAGCTGTTTTTT. Protein product: CASSQPSLNTGELFF.

This clonotype is medium-sized. The V call is TRBV19, the J call TRBJ2-1, with 10 nucleotides matching TRBD1. The germline gives CDR1 LNHDA, CDR2 SQIVND (reference sequence). The V gene end was trimmed by 9 bases and the J gene end by 5 bases; junction bases not matched to a gene: 4. The CDR3 has 13 residues. CDR3 amino acids: CASLDRGNNEQFF. The CDR3 coding sequence is TGTGCCAGCCTGGACAGGGGGAACAATGAGCAGTTCTTC.

Sample share makes this clonotype medium-sized (0.01 to 0.1%). The V and J genes are TRBV29-1 and TRBJ2-7, with TRBD1 matching over 9 bases. V lost 6 bases to trimming and J lost 4 bases; unmatched junction nucleotides: 7. The germline V gene has CDR1 SQVTM and CDR2 ANQGSEA. This CDR3 has 13 amino acids. The DNA of the CDR3 is TGCAGCGTCCTAGACAGGGGGTGGTACGAGCAGTACTTC. Translating it yields CSVLDRGWYEQYF.

The CDR3 region has the DNA TGTGCCAGCAGTTACTCACAGGTCTCTGGGGCCAACGTCCTGACTTTC. As protein: CASSYSQVSGANVLTF. The rearrangement links TRBV6-2 or TRBV6-3 to TRBJ2-6; D might be TRBD1 (5 bases). Trimming pared 0 bases from V and 0 bases from J, leaving 6 bases between. There are 16 residues in the CDR3. CDR1 is MNHEY and CDR2 is SVGEGT in the germline V gene.

In its sample, this clonotype was seen a few times. The CDR3 nucleotides read TGTGCCAGCAGTCGCCAGGGGCCGGGCGAGCAGTACTTC. Amino acids: CASSRQGPGEQYF. The chain employs TRBV27 and TRBJ2-7; TRBD1 might be the D (6 bases). Per germline, CDR1 MNHEY and CDR2 SMNVEV (reference sequence). CDR3 length: 13 residues. Trimming took 5 bases from V and 6 from J, leaving 14 bases between them.

This clonotype is judged medium-sized. V and J are TRBV29-1 and TRBJ1-1, with a weak D call TRBD1 (5 bases). The CDR3 length is 13 residues. Germline V gives CDR1 SQVTM, CDR2 ANQGSEA. The V end lost 2 bases, the J end lost 3 bases, and 10 bases lay between the germline ends. The CDR3 spells CSVERGGDTEAFF. In nucleotides, the CDR3 is TGCAGCGTTGAACGGGGGGGAGACACTGAAGCTTTCTTT.

The sample holds a few counts of this clonotype. In nucleotides, the CDR3 is TGTGCCACCAGTGATTCCAGGGATGGCTACACCTTC. Translating it yields CATSDSRDGYTF. The chain joins TRBV24-1 to TRBJ1-2; D may be TRBD1 (5 bases). Germline values: CDR1 KGHDR, CDR2 SFDVKD. V shed 2 bases and J shed 6 bases, with 6 bases lying between them. This CDR3 comprises 12 residues.

The rearrangement joins TRBV27 to TRBJ2-3; D unclear. V shed 5 bases and J shed 4 bases, with 10 bases lying between them. Per germline, CDR1 MNHEY and CDR2 SMNVEV (reference sequence). CDR3 length: 13 residues. CDR3 in amino acids: CASSLRNADTQYF. As DNA, the CDR3 is TGTGCCAGCAGTCTTAGGAATGCAGATACGCAGTATTTT.

V and J are TRBV30 and TRBJ2-7; D is perhaps TRBD1 (6 bases). Germline lookup yields CDR1 GTSNPN and CDR2 SVGIG (reference sequence). V lost 6 bases to trimming and J lost 1 base, with 16 bases between them. The length of the CDR3 is 14 residues. The CDR3 region has the DNA TGTGCCTGCAGGACGCCAGGGGATTCCTACGAGCAGTACTTC. It translates to CACRTPGDSYEQYF.

With respect to this clonotype: The germline gene is not matched at one end of the junction; a read error may be the cause. The chain is built from TRBV20-1 and TRBJ2-7; 11 nucleotides align to TRBD2. This CDR3 region has 13 residues. The germline V gene encodes CDR1 DFQATT and CDR2 SNEGSKA (reference sequence). DNA of the CDR3: TGCAGTGCTCGACTAGCGGGATTGTACGAGAAGTACTTC. Protein product: CSARLAGLYEKYF.

The genes are TRBV30 and TRBJ1-4; 10 bases are shared with TRBD1. The CDR3 length is 17 residues. Germline V gene sequence: CDR1 GTSNPN, CDR2 SVGIG (reference sequence). V shed 3 bases, J shed 8 bases, and the junction held 15 bases outside the gene matches. CDR3 loop: CAWSPGQGGRNWEKLFF. DNA for the CDR3: TGTGCCTGGAGCCCCGGACAGGGGGGGCGTAATTGGGAAAAACTGTTTTTT.

This clonotype has just a few counts. V usage is TRBV10-3 and J usage is TRBJ1-6, with TRBD1 as a possible D gene (6 bases). Between the trimmed V and J ends, which lost 3 bases and 4 bases, there was a span of 19 bases. The germline gives CDR1 ENHRY, CDR2 SYGVKD. The length of the CDR3 is 18 residues. CDR3 sequence reads: CAISENLVGTGYNSPLHF. The DNA for the CDR3 is TGTGCCATCAGTGAAAACTTAGTAGGTACAGGGTATAATTCACCCCTCCACTTT.

The rearrangement joins TRBV6-2 or TRBV6-3 to TRBJ2-5, with D possibly matching TRBD2 (6 bases). Germline CDR1 and CDR2: MNHEY and SVGEGT. V lost 2 bases and J lost 1, with 14 bases in between. CDR3 size: 16 residues. The DNA of the CDR3 is TGTGCCAGCAGTTACGGGCGGGGCCCCCGCCAAGAGACCCAGTACTTC. It yields the protein CASSYGRGPRQETQYF.

V and J are TRBV6-2 or TRBV6-3 and TRBJ2-1, with TRBD1 matching 8 bases. Germline-derived CDR1 and CDR2 are MNHEY and SVGEGT. The junction had 10 bases not matched to a gene; V was cut back by 6 bases and J by 3 bases. The CDR3 consists of 16 residues. CDR3 coding DNA: TGTGCCAGCAGCCCGGGGCGACAGGGGAGCTACAATGAGCAGTTCTTC. Protein sequence: CASSPGRQGSYNEQFF.

This clonotype has a handful of counts. The gene calls are TRBV6-2 or TRBV6-3 and TRBJ2-3; TRBD1 matches at 9 bases. Germline-derived CDR1 and CDR2 are MNHEY and SVGEGT. The CDR3 length is 16 residues. J lost 2 bases, V lost 0 bases, and 3 bases had no gene match. DNA for the CDR3: TGTGCCAGCAGTTACTCCCGGGACAGGGTCACAGATACGCAGTATTTT. Amino acid sequence: CASSYSRDRVTDTQYF.

This chain connects TRBV11-1 to TRBJ2-7; D possibly uses TRBD1 or TRBD2 (5 bases each). Between the trimmed V and J ends, which lost 7 bases and 2 bases, there was a span of 15 bases. This CDR3 has 14 residues. Germline V gene data show CDR1 as SGHAT and CDR2 as FQDESV (reference sequence). This chain's CDR3 is CASILNGAAYEQYF. CDR3 coding DNA: TGTGCCAGCATCCTAAACGGGGCAGCCTACGAGCAGTACTTC.

About this clonotype: A much larger clone is a single base away; this may be a read error. The chain employs TRBV15 and TRBJ2-1; 11 nucleotides agree with TRBD1. Germline-derived CDR1 and CDR2 are LNHNV and YYDKDF (reference sequence). CDR3 length: 16 residues. CDR3 DNA: TGTGCCACCAGCAGAGGTCGGGGACAGGGGGTCAATGAGCAGCTCTTC. Its translation: CATSRGRGQGVNEQLF.

The chain has TRBV19 and TRBJ1-4, with a possible D match to TRBD1 (5 bases). The V gene's germline CDR1 is LNHDA and CDR2 SQIVND (reference sequence). CDR3 size: 16 residues. Between the trimmed V and J ends, which lost 3 bases and 7 bases, there was a span of 18 bases. The CDR3 reads CASSINLGGGGEKLFF. The CDR3 DNA sequence: TGTGCCAGTAGTATCAACCTGGGGGGTGGAGGTGAAAAACTGTTTTTT. Filled out from reference TRBV19 and TRBJ1-4, the complete variable domain reads DGGITQSPKYLFRKEGQNVTLSCEQNLNHDAMYWYRQDPGQGLRLIYYSQIVNDFQKGDIAEGYSVSREKKESFPLTVTSAQKNPTAFYLCASSINLGGGGEKLFFGSGTQLSVL.

This clonotype is categorized as medium-sized (0.01 to 0.1%). This CDR3 is CASSLGQGYEQYF. The CDR3 DNA follows: TGTGCCAGTAGTCTAGGACAGGGCTACGAGCAGTACTTC. This chain uses TRBV19 with TRBJ2-7, with 8 nucleotides matching TRBD1. Germline CDR1 reads LNHDA; CDR2 reads SQIVND (reference sequence). CDR3 size: 13 residues. The ends lost 5 bases at V and 3 bases at J; junction bases unmatched: 3. Full variable domain (rest looked up from reference TRBV19 and TRBJ2-7): DGGITQSPKYLFRKEGQNVTLSCEQNLNHDAMYWYRQDPGQGLRLIYYSQIVNDFQKGDIAEGYSVSREKKESFPLTVTSAQKNPTAFYLCASSLGQGYEQYFGPGTRLTVT.

Only one count was recorded for this clonotype. The chain links TRBV6-1 to TRBJ2-1; 10 bases align to TRBD2. CDR3 length: 14 amino acids. CDR1 and CDR2 from the germline V gene are MNHNS and SASEGT. After removal of 5 bases from V and 9 bases from J, the junction contained 7 bases not matched to a gene. CDR3 nucleotides: TGTGCCAGCAGTCTTACTAGCGGGATTGGTGAGCAGTTCTTC. Residues: CASSLTSGIGEQFF.

The chain couples TRBV27 to TRBJ2-7; 9 nucleotides agree with TRBD1. The germline V gene encodes CDR1 MNHEY and CDR2 SMNVEV (reference sequence). V was clipped by 5 bases and J by 6 bases; unmatched bases: 8. CDR3 size: 14 residues. CDR3 in amino acids: CASSGTTGGGEQYF. The CDR3 nucleotides are TGTGCCAGCAGTGGGACCACAGGGGGCGGCGAGCAGTACTTC.

V gene TRBV7-9 combines with J gene TRBJ2-1, with 7 bases fitting TRBD1. The CDR3 sequence is 15 residues long. V shed 4 bases, J shed 2 bases, and the junction held 5 bases outside the gene matches. Germline CDR1 reads SEHNR; CDR2 reads FQNEAQ (reference sequence). CDR3 sequence (DNA): TGTGCCAGCAGCTGGACAGGAGCCGCCTACAATGAGCAGTTCTTC. Amino acids: CASSWTGAAYNEQFF.

V and J are TRBV5-4 and TRBJ2-5; D may be TRBD1 or TRBD2 (7 bases each). The ends were cut back, 4 bases at V and 4 bases at J, with 17 bases in the middle. Germline lookup yields CDR1 SGHNT and CDR2 YYREEE (reference sequence). The CDR3 has 15 residues. The CDR3 region has the DNA TGTGCCAGCAGCCAGGGGGGGGGGGTCTTAGAGACCCAGTACTTC. Translation: CASSQGGGVLETQYF.